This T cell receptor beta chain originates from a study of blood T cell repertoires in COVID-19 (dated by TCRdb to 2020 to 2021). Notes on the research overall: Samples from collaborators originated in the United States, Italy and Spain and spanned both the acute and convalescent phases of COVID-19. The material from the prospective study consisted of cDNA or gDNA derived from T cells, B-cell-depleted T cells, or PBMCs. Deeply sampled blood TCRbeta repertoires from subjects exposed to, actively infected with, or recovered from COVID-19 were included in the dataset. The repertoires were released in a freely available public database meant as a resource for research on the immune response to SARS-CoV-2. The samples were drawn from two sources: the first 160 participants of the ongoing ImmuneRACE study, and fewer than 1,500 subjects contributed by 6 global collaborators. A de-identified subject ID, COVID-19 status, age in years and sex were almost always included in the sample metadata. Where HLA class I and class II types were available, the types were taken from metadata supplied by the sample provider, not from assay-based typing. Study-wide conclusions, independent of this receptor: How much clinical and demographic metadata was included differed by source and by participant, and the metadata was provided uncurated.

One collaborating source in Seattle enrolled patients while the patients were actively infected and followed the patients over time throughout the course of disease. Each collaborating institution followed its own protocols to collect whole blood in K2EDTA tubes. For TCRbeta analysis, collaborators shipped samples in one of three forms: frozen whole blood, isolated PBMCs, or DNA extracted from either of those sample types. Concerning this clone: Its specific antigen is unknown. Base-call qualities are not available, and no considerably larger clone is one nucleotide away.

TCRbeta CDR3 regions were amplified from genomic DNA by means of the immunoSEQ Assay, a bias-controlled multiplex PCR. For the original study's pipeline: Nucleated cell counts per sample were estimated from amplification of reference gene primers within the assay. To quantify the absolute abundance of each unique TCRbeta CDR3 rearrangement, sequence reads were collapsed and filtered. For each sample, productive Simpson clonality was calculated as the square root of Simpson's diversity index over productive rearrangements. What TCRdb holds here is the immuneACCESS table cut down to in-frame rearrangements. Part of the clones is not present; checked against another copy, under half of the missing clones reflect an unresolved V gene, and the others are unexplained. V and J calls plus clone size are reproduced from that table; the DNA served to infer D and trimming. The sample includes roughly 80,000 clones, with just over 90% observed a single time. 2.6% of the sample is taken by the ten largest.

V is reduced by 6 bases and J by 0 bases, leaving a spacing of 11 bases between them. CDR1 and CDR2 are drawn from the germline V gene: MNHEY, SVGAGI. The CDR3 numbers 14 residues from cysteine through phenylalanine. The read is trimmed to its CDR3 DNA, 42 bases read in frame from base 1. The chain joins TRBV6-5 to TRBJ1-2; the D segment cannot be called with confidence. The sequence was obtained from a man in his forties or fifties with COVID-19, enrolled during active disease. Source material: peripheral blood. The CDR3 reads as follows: CASSTDTTNYGYTF. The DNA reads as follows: TGTGCCAGCAGCACCGACACCACTAACTATGGCTACACCTTC.